This T cell receptor beta chain originates from a study of long-term antiretroviral therapy in people with HIV (dated by TCRdb to the early 2020s). About the investigation overall: The earliest samples were collected approximately a decade before the 2015 WHO recommendation for immediate ART, a period when ART was typically delayed until CD4 counts fell. A retrospective serial study tested whether changes in peripheral blood TRB repertoire composition and diversity were associated with ART initiation and durable HIV suppression. The cohort contributed fewer than 200 cryopreserved PBMC samples from 30 adults with confirmed HIV infection, collected serially over a mean of about 6 years (range 1-12). No cross-contamination during QIAcube processing turned up in test extractions that ran a monoclonal T-cell line alongside 30 to 35 polyclonal samples. Among the 25 to 30 participants with HIV, about a dozen were female. What the authors observed across the whole study: Compared with controls, HIV repertoires had narrower CDR3 length ranges, and the network structure pointed to an antigen-experienced repertoire that shifted only slightly toward naive after ART. A significant increase in TRB diversity was found to be associated with ART initiation, although TRB diversity was observed to remain significantly below that of transplant donor controls even after long-term ART. Expanded TRB clones identified before ART initiation dominated the repertoire at all time points, although this dominance fluctuated and declined in many PLHIV after ART. Samples dated from about 2003 to 2018, and the ART regimens used may be less effective than current ones. Because cell numbers in pre-ART samples were limited, unsorted PBMC were profiled instead of sorted CD4+ and CD8+ T cells. Because PBMC availability was limited, only the TCR beta chain was sequenced, with no alpha chain pairing. No data were available on ART adherence, viral resistance or therapy changes, limiting inferences about post-ART repertoire changes.

Compared with germline, V lacks 1 base and J lacks 2 bases; bases without a gene match: 3. Including the terminal cysteine and phenylalanine, the CDR3 comprises 16 residues. Just CDR3 DNA is preserved here, 48 bases in frame from base 1. CDR1 and CDR2, per the germline V gene, are SGHTA and FQGNSA. Participants were included only if at least one PBMC sample before ART initiation and at least two post-ART samples were available. Every participant with HIV received treatment in the United States of America. Before DNA extraction, cryopreserved samples of roughly 1-10 million PBMC were thawed and washed. At the time of the earliest PBMC sample for each participant with HIV, ages ranged from about 23 to 60 years. PBMC samples were contributed by each participant from 1-4 timepoints before ART initiation and 2-8 timepoints after ART initiation, with a median of 7 samples. For every participant, serial HIV viral load, CD4+ T-cell count, ART history and demographic data were obtained. Genomic DNA was extracted from unsorted PBMC with a Qiagen kit on a QIAcube, processed in batches of 12 samples.

As concerns this clone: Its cognate antigen has yet to be identified. The sample holds no much larger clone one base away, and base qualities are not on file.

The immunoSEQ hsTCRB v3.0 assay was used at survey level resolution to sequence the TRB variable region. The targeted TRB sequencing depth was about 35,000-55,000 T-cell genomes per sample. Pooled TRB libraries were sequenced on an Illumina MiSeq with a v3 150-cycle kit. Regarding the original processing steps: Analysis of repertoires was carried out in R inside a reproducible Nextflow workflow spanning QC, data transformation and analysis. Custom analyses were implemented in LymphoSeq2, an R package for AIRR-Seq data exploration. A few samples that produced fewer than 5000 total TRB sequences were removed, so 150 to 200 HIV repertoires were analyzed. Among the 170 to 200 retained HIV repertoires, approximately 59 were collected before ART initiation and around 130 after ART initiation. Each repertoire was downsampled to 5000 TRB nucleotide sequences, and summary statistics were averaged across 100 downsampling iterations. Only TRB sequences with CDR3 regions of at least seven amino acids were retained for analysis. Diversity was measured with a Shannon entropy-derived clonality score and the Gini coefficient. In the repertoire networks, any two of the top 5000 CDR3 amino acid sequences were connected whenever the two sequences differed by an edit distance of one. GLIPH2 predicted antigen specificity groups and MHC restriction for TRB CDR3 amino acid sequences. CDR3 amino acid sequences were matched against VDJdb and McPAS-TCR to flag known CMV, EBV, HIV or tissue antigen associations. Pre-ART, post-ART and control groups were compared with Wilcoxon signed-rank tests and Holm-Bonferroni correction. Drawn from immuneACCESS, this table holds only the in-frame rearrangements with V and J called that TCRdb kept. Clones are partly lost; checked studies trace under half to an unresolved V gene and leave the rest unexplained. V, J and clone size were drawn from that table, and D and trimming were deduced from the DNA. The sample yields tens of thousands of clones; 86% were counted once. The top ten hold less than 8.5% of the sample.

The chain uses TRBV7-2 and TRBJ2-1, with 9 junctional bases fitting TRBD1. The sequence was obtained from a woman aged 30 to 39 with HIV. The specimen was unsorted PBMCs, collected 1.8 years before starting antiretroviral therapy. The CDR3 here reads CASSLGGTGTYNEQFF. The sequenced DNA: TGTGCCAGCAGCTTAGGTGGGACAGGGACCTACAATGAGCAGTTCTTC.